The 28 T cell receptor beta chains reported below all come from one sample, sequenced in a study of blood T cell repertoires in COVID-19. TCRdb's table, derived via immunoSEQ multiplex PCR, lists solely in-frame clones and lacks some. Here the sample spans over 250,000 clones, around nine tenths being singletons. The sequenced sample was peripheral blood. Every receptor here comes from a man aged 45-60 years with acute or convalescent COVID-19.

The CDR3 spells CASSVRKGEEKLFF. CDR3 in DNA: TGTGCCAGTAGTGTTCGGAAGGGGGAGGAAAAACTGTTTTTT. This rearrangement joins TRBV19 to TRBJ1-4; TRBD1 is a possible D gene (6 bases). CDR3 length: 14 amino acids. V lost 5 bases to trimming and J lost 8 bases, with 15 bases between them. From germline, CDR1 is LNHDA and CDR2 SQIVND (reference sequence). The full variable domain, in which reference TRBV19 and TRBJ1-4 provide the parts outside the CDR3, is DGGITQSPKYLFRKEGQNVTLSCEQNLNHDAMYWYRQDPGQGLRLIYYSQIVNDFQKGDIAEGYSVSREKKESFPLTVTSAQKNPTAFYLCASSVRKGEEKLFFGSGTQLSVL.

This chain links TRBV19 with TRBJ2-7; D perhaps matches TRBD1 (5 bases). This CDR3 spans 13 amino acids. The germline V gene has CDR1 LNHDA and CDR2 SQIVND (reference sequence). Trimming removed 8 bases at V and 1 base at J, with 12 bases between. The CDR3 bases are TGTGCCAGTGGAAAAGGGGCTTCCTACGAGCAGTACTTC. Translated, it gives CASGKGASYEQYF.

The V call is TRBV4-1, the J call TRBJ1-1; D gene uncertain. The CDR3 covers 16 residues. V shed 5 bases and J shed 3 bases, with 19 bases lying between them. The germline CDR1 and CDR2 sequences are MGHRA and YSYEKL. The CDR3 reads CASSDRDVSVDTEAFF. Here the CDR3 DNA reads TGCGCCAGCAGCGACCGAGATGTAAGCGTCGACACTGAAGCTTTCTTT.

The chain combines TRBV2 with TRBJ1-2; 7 nucleotides line up with TRBD1. The V gene end was trimmed by 3 bases and the J gene end by 3 bases; junction bases not matched to a gene: 1. Germline V lookup: CDR1 SNHLY, CDR2 FYNNEI. The CDR3 is made up of 13 amino acids. The CDR3 is CASSEDRYYGYTF. CDR3 bases: TGTGCCAGCAGTGAGGACAGGTACTATGGCTACACCTTC.

A single count supports this clone. The V gene is TRBV29-1, the J gene TRBJ1-2, with TRBD1 matching over 7 bases. The germline V gene encodes CDR1 SQVTM and CDR2 ANQGSEA. The trim removed 7 bases at V and 1 base at J, leaving 6 bases unmatched. This CDR3 is built from 13 residues. The CDR3 sequence is CSAETGINYGYTF. CDR3 nucleotides: TGCAGCGCCGAGACAGGGATTAACTATGGCTACACCTTC.

The gene calls are TRBV20-1 and TRBJ1-4; D is possibly TRBD1 (5 bases). This CDR3 has 14 residues. Trimming took 3 bases from V and 0 from J, leaving 8 bases between them. Germline V gene sequence: CDR1 DFQATT, CDR2 SNEGSKA (reference sequence). CDR3 loop: CSASQGTTNEKLFF. The CDR3 DNA sequence: TGCAGTGCTAGTCAGGGCACAACTAATGAAAAACTGTTTTTT.

Only a few counts were recorded for this clone. The chain joins TRBV3-1 (or the pseudogene TRBV3-2) to TRBJ2-7, with 8 nucleotides matching TRBD1. Germline V gene lookup returns CDR1 LGHDT and CDR2 YNNKEL (reference sequence). J lost 0 bases, V lost 7 bases, and 2 bases had no gene match. CDR3 length equals 13 residues. DNA for the CDR3: TGTGCCAGCACTGGGACAGGCTCCTACGAGCAGTACTTC. Translated, it gives CASTGTGSYEQYF.

J is TRBJ2-7 and V is TRBV18, with TRBD1 matching over 9 bases. This CDR3 spans 14 amino acids. The V and J ends lost 3 bases and 5 bases, in that order; junction bases with no gene match: 5. CDR1 is KGHSH and CDR2 is LQKENI in the germline V gene. The CDR3 reads CASSPKTGGDEQYF. CDR3 sequence (DNA): TGTGCCAGCTCACCTAAGACAGGGGGGGACGAGCAGTACTTC.

The chain has TRBV15 and TRBJ1-5; D is perhaps TRBD1 (5 bases). This CDR3 is built from 14 residues. The germline V gene encodes CDR1 LNHNV and CDR2 YYDKDF (reference sequence). Trimming stripped 0 bases from V and 3 bases from J, with 6 bases between. The CDR3 spells CATSRDRDNQPQHF. CDR3 nucleotide sequence: TGTGCCACCAGCAGAGACAGGGACAATCAGCCCCAGCATTTT.

The J gene is TRBJ2-7, the V gene TRBV5-5; 9 nucleotides agree with TRBD1. CDR3 size: 16 residues. V lost 2 bases and J lost 3; bases outside the gene matches: 9. Germline CDR1 reads SGHKS; CDR2 reads YYEKEE (reference sequence). CDR3 amino acids: CASSFQPGQGLYEQYF. The CDR3 DNA is TGTGCCAGCAGCTTCCAACCGGGACAGGGACTCTACGAGCAGTACTTC.

The V gene is TRBV7-3, the J gene TRBJ1-4, with TRBD1 identical over 9 bases. V was pared by 6 bases and J by 7 bases, with 9 bases of the junction left unmatched. The germline V gene encodes CDR1 SGHTA and CDR2 FQGTGA. The CDR3 spans 15 residues. CDR3 in amino acids: CASSSTGGAGEKLFF. In nucleotides, the CDR3 is TGTGCCAGCAGTTCAACAGGGGGCGCGGGTGAAAAACTGTTTTTT.

The genes are TRBV18 and TRBJ1-2; 10 bases are a match to TRBD1. The CDR3 has 14 amino acids. The germline gives CDR1 KGHSH, CDR2 LQKENI. V gave up 3 bases and J gave up 2 bases; unmatched junction bases: 0. Written as DNA, the CDR3 is TGTGCCAGCTCACCGACAGGGGGCAACTATGGCTACACCTTC. Its protein product is CASSPTGGNYGYTF.

The rearrangement uses TRBV6-1 and TRBJ2-2; 8 nucleotides agree with TRBD1. V shed 2 bases and J 4 bases; nucleotides not matched to a gene: 6. Germline CDR1 MNHNS, CDR2 SASEGT. There are 16 residues in the CDR3. CDR3 coding DNA: TGTGCCAGCAGTGAATCCGGGACAGGAAGCACCGGGGAGCTGTTTTTT. Amino acids: CASSESGTGSTGELFF.

The chain recombines TRBV19 with TRBJ1-2; weak D call: TRBD1 (5 bases). V was clipped by 5 bases and J by 8 bases, with 12 bases between them. This CDR3 has 12 residues. From germline, CDR1 is LNHDA and CDR2 SQIVND (reference sequence). The CDR3 DNA reads TGTGCCAGTAGTCAGGCAGGGAACGGCTACACCTTC. Translation gives CASSQAGNGYTF.

The rearrangement uses TRBV11-2 and TRBJ2-1; D is possibly TRBD2 (7 bases). V was pared by 4 bases and J by 3 bases, with 16 bases between. The germline V gene has CDR1 SGHAT and CDR2 FQNNGV. The CDR3 covers 16 residues. CDR3 amino acids: CASSSLGGPSYNEQFF. CDR3 in DNA: TGTGCCAGCAGCTCCCTCGGGGGGCCTAGCTACAATGAGCAGTTCTTC.

V gene TRBV29-1 combines with J gene TRBJ2-3, with D perhaps matching TRBD2 (5 bases). Germline V gives CDR1 SQVTM, CDR2 ANQGSEA. CDR3 size: 13 residues. The ends were cut back, 6 bases at V and 6 bases at J, with 16 bases in the middle. CDR3 amino acids: CSVEAIRRDTQYF. The CDR3 nucleotides are TGCAGCGTGGAGGCCATCAGGCGGGATACGCAGTATTTT.

The chain links TRBV5-4 to TRBJ2-3; D is unresolved. Germline CDR1 SGHNT, CDR2 YYREEE (reference sequence). V shed 4 bases and J shed 2 bases, with 17 bases lying between them. The CDR3 is 16 amino acids. The CDR3 sequence is CASSPTTTQATDTQYF. DNA for the CDR3: TGTGCCAGCAGCCCAACTACTACCCAAGCCACAGATACGCAGTATTTT.

The V gene is TRBV20-1, the J gene TRBJ1-2; D gene ambiguous. The germline gives CDR1 DFQATT, CDR2 SNEGSKA (reference sequence). The CDR3 contains 10 residues. V lost 6 bases and J lost 8, with 10 bases in between. This CDR3 reads CSARSRGYTF. DNA for the CDR3: TGCAGTGCCCGCTCTCGGGGCTACACCTTC.

The genes are TRBV2 and TRBJ1-2; 7 bases line up with TRBD1. CDR3 size: 13 residues. Germline lookup yields CDR1 SNHLY and CDR2 FYNNEI. V shed 8 bases and J 4 bases; nucleotides not matched to a gene: 7. The CDR3 DNA follows: TGTGCCAGCGAAGTACAGGGGATCTATGGCTACACCTTC. Protein: CASEVQGIYGYTF.

V gene TRBV12-3 or TRBV12-4 combines with J gene TRBJ1-4; D might be TRBD1 (5 bases). This CDR3 contains 11 residues. Trimming shortened V by 5 bases and J by 13 bases, and 11 bases separated the two germline ends. CDR3 protein: CASSQGTILFF. In DNA form, the CDR3 reads TGTGCCAGCAGTCAGGGCACCATACTGTTTTTT.

The chain joins TRBV6-1 to TRBJ2-7; possible D gene TRBD1, 6 bases. There are 17 residues in the CDR3. V lost 2 bases, J lost 3 bases, and 20 bases lay in between. Germline V gene sequence: CDR1 MNHNS, CDR2 SASEGT. The CDR3 is CASSESHMGAPLYEQYF. The CDR3 bases are TGTGCCAGCAGTGAATCCCACATGGGGGCACCACTCTACGAGCAGTACTTC.

The rearrangement joins TRBV5-6 to TRBJ2-3; D is ambiguous. This CDR3 has 15 amino acids. The V and J ends lost 2 bases and 5 bases respectively, with 15 bases between them. Germline V gene data show CDR1 as SGHDT and CDR2 as YYEEEE. DNA of the CDR3: TGTGCCAGCAGCTTATTGTCCGGGTTTGAAGATACGCAGTATTTT. Amino acid sequence: CASSLLSGFEDTQYF.

In this sample, this clone turned up once. This chain connects TRBV19 to TRBJ2-7, with 8 bases that match TRBD1. V dropped 5 bases and J dropped 2; count of bases not matched to a gene: 8. CDR3 length: 15 amino acids. The germline V gene encodes CDR1 LNHDA and CDR2 SQIVND (reference sequence). CDR3 in amino acids: CASSHDRGGTYEQYF. CDR3 nucleotides: TGTGCCAGTAGTCATGACAGGGGAGGCACCTACGAGCAGTACTTC.

This clone has only one observation. CDR3 region: CASSGLAGGGGELFF. CDR3 DNA: TGTGCCAGCAGTGGACTAGCGGGGGGCGGCGGGGAGCTGTTTTTT. This chain uses TRBV2 with TRBJ2-2, with 13 nucleotides matching TRBD2. Germline CDR1 SNHLY, CDR2 FYNNEI. V shed 4 bases and J 7 bases; nucleotides not matched to a gene: 3. The CDR3 extends over 15 amino acids.

The rearrangement joins TRBV7-6 to TRBJ2-2, with D perhaps TRBD1 (6 bases). The germline V and J ends were trimmed by 3 bases and 3 bases, with 11 bases remaining between them. The CDR3 length is 15 residues. The germline V gene encodes CDR1 SGHVS and CDR2 FNYEAQ. As DNA, the CDR3 is TGTGCCAGCAGCTTTACCTACAGGGACACCGGGGAGCTGTTTTTT. It codes for CASSFTYRDTGELFF.

V and J are TRBV29-1 and TRBJ2-7; 8 bases line up with TRBD1. CDR3 length equals 13 residues. Germline assignment: CDR1 SQVTM and CDR2 ANQGSEA. V was clipped by 1 base and J by 3 bases; unmatched bases: 2. CDR3 amino acids: CSVEVGQGYEQYF. For the CDR3, the DNA is TGCAGCGTTGAAGTCGGACAGGGCTACGAGCAGTACTTC.

This sequence joins TRBV5-1 and TRBJ1-1, with 9 bases matching TRBD1. Germline CDR1 and CDR2: SGHRS and YFSETQ. CDR3 size: 14 residues. V lost 2 bases to trimming and J lost 4 bases; unmatched junction nucleotides: 3. The CDR3 DNA reads as TGCGCCAGCAGCTTAGGGACAGGGTCCACTGAAGCTTTCTTT. Its protein is CASSLGTGSTEAFF.

CDR3 in amino acids: CASSLVFRGGQVGNTIYF. CDR3 nucleotides: TGTGCCAGCAGCTTAGTCTTCCGCGGGGGTCAAGTCGGAAACACCATATATTTT. The chain couples TRBV11-2 to TRBJ1-3; tentative D call: TRBD1 (5 bases). Trimming pared 1 base from V and 4 bases from J, leaving 20 bases between. This CDR3 comprises 18 residues. The germline V gene encodes CDR1 SGHAT and CDR2 FQNNGV.